This T cell receptor (beta chain) derives from a study of yellow fever vaccine responses in identical twins. Study-wide results and caveats: After vaccination, twins' T cell response reportedly seemed partly convergent, partly personalized.

This clonotype was seen just once. Antigen specificity is unknown. TCRdb re-called the RT-PCR reads with MiXCR, one entry per CDR3 protein. The sample shows some 20,000 distinct CDR3 sequences, around 77% of them seen only once. The sequencing here drew on T cells from blood (PBMCs), unsorted or a sorted subset (not recorded which), taken before or after yellow fever vaccination (not recorded which). The sequence was collected from a young woman who received the yellow fever vaccine.

The CDR3 sequence: CASSPEGTEAFF. The CDR3 DNA is TGTGCCAGCTCACCAGAGGGTACCGAAGCTTTCTTT. V is TRBV18 and J is TRBJ1-1; no clear D gene. Between the trimmed V and J ends, which lost 2 bases and 8 bases, there was a span of 9 bases. In germline, CDR1 is KGHSH, CDR2 LQKENI. This CDR3 has 12 amino acids. Drawing the rest from reference TRBV18 and TRBJ1-1, the complete variable domain is NAGVMQNPRHLVRRRGQEARLRCSPMKGHSHVYWYRQLPEEGLKFMVYLQKENIIDESGMPKERFSAEFPKEGPSILRIQQVVRGDSAAYFCASSPEGTEAFFGQGTRLTVV.